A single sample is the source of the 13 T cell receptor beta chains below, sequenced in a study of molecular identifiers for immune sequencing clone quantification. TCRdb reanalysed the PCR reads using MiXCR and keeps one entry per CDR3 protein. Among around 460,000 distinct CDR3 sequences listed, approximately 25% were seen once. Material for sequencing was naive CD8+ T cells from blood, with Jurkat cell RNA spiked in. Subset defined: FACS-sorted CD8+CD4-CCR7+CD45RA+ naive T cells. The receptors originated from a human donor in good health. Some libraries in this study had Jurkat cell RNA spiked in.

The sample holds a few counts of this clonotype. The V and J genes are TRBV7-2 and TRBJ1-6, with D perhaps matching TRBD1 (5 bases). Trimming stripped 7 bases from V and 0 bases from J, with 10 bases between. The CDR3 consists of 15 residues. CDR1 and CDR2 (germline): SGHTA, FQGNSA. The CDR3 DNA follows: TGTGCCAGCACCCTGACAGTCTCCTATAATTCACCCCTCCACTTT. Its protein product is CASTLTVSYNSPLHF.

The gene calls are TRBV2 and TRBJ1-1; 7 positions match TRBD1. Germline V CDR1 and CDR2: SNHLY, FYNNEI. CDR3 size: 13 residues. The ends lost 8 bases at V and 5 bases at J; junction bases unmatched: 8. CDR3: CASDTGEGTEAFF. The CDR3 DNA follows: TGTGCCAGCGATACAGGGGAGGGGACTGAAGCTTTCTTT.

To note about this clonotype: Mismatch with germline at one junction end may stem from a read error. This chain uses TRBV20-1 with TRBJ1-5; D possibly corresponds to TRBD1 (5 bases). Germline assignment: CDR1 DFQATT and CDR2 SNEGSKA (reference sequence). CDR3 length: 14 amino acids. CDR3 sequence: CSAGDPYSNRPQHF. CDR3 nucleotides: TGCAGTGCTGGGGACCCTTATAGCAATCGGCCCCAGCATTTT.

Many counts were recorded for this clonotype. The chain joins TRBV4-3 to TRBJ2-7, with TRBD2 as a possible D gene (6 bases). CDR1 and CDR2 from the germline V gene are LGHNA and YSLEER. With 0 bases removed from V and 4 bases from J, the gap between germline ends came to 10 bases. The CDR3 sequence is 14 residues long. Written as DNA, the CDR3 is TGCGCCAGCAGCCAAGATGCAGGGAGGTACGAGCAGTACTTC. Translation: CASSQDAGRYEQYF.

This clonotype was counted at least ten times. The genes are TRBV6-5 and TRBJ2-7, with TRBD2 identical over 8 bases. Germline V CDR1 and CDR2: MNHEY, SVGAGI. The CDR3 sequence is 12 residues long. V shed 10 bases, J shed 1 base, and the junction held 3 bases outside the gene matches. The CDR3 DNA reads TGTGCCACCCGGGAGGGATCCTACGAGCAGTACTTC. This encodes CATREGSYEQYF.

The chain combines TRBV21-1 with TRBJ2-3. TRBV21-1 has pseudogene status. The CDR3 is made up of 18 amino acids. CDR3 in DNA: TGTGCCAGCAGCAAAGGGAAGACTGGCCTTTTTAGCACAGATACGCAGTATTTT. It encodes CASSKGKTGLFSTDTQYF.

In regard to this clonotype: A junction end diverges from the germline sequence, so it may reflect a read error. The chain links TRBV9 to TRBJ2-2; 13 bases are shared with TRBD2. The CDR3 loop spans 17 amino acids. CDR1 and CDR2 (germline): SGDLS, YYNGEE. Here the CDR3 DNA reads TGTGCCAGCAGCCTCGGACTAGCGGGAGTCGTCGCCGGGGAGATGTTTTTT. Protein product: CASSLGLAGVVAGEMFF. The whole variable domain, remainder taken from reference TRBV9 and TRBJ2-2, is DSGVTQTPKHLITATGQRVTLRCSPRSGDLSVYWYQQSLDQGLQFLIQYYNGEERAKGNILERFSAQQFPDLHSELNLSSLELGDSALYFCASSLGLAGVVAGEMFFGEGSRLTVL.

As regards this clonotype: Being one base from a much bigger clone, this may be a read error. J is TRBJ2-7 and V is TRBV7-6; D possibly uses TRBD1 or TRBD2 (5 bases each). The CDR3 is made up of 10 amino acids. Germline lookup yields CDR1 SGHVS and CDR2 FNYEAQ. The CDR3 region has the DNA TGTGCCAGCGGGACCTACGAGCAGTGCTTC. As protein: CASGTYEQCF.

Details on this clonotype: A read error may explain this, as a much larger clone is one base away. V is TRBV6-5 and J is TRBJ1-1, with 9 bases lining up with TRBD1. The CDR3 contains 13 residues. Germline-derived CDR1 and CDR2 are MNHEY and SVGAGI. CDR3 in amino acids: CASTLTGGTEASF. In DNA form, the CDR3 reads TGTGCCAGCACTCTAACAGGGGGCACTGAAGCTTCCTTT.

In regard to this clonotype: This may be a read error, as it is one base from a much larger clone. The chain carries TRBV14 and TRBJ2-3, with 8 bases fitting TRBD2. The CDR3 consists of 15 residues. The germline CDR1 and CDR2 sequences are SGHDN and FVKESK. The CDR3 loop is CASSRVGRAPDMQYF. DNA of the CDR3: TGTGCCAGCAGCCGCGTCGGGAGGGCTCCAGATATGCAGTATTTT. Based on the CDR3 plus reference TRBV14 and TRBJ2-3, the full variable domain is EAGVTQFPSHSVIEKGQTVTLRCDPISGHDNLYWYRRVMGKEIKFLLHFVKESKQDESGMPNNRFLAERTGGTYSTLKVQPAELEDSGVYFCASSRVGRAPDMQYFGPGTRLTVL.

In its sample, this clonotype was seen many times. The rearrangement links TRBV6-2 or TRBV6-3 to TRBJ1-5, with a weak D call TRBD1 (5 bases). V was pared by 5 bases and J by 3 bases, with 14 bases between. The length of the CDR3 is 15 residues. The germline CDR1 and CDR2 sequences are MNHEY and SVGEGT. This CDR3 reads CASSPGADFNQPQHF. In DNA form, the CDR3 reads TGTGCCAGCAGTCCCGGGGCAGACTTCAATCAGCCCCAGCATTTT.

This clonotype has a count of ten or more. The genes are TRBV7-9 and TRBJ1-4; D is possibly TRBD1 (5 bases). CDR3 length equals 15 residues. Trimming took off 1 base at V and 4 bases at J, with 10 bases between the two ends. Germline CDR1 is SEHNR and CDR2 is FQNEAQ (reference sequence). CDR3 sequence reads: CASSLGDSSNEKLFF. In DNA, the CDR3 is TGTGCCAGCAGCTTAGGCGACAGCAGTAATGAAAAACTGTTTTTT.

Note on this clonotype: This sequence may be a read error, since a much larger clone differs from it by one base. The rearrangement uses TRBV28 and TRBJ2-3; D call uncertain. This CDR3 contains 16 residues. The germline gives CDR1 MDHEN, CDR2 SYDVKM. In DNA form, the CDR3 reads TGTGCCAACAGTGGTCCTCGTCGCCACCCCACAGATACGCAGTATTTT. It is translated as CANSGPRRHPTDTQYF.